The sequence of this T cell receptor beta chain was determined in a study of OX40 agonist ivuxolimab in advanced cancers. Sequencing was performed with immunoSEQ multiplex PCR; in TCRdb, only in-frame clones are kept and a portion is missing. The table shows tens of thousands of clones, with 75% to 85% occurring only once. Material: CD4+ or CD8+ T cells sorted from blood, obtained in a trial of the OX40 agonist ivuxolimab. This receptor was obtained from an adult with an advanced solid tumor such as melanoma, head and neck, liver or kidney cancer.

CDR3 sequence: CASSLVFTEAFF. The CDR3 DNA reads TGTGCCAGCAGCTTAGTCTTCACTGAAGCTTTCTTT. The J gene is TRBJ1-1, the V gene TRBV7-2, with D uncertain. The CDR3 length is 12 residues. V lost 1 base to trimming and J lost 4 bases, with 4 bases between them. In germline, CDR1 is SGHTA, CDR2 FQGNSA.